This T cell receptor beta chain derives from a study of blood T cell repertoires in COVID-19. Across the whole study: The samples span acute and convalescent COVID-19 from the United States, Italy and Spain. The analysed material was cDNA or gDNA that came from T cells, B-cell-depleted T cells, or PBMCs.

Profiled with immunoSEQ multiplex PCR; TCRdb holds only in-frame clones, not every one. Here the sample spans some 210,000 clones, about 90% being singletons. The sample comprised peripheral blood. The sequence came from a man aged 30 to 45 with acute or convalescent COVID-19.

The CDR3 DNA is TGTGCCACCAGTGGCACAGGGGGTGGATACGAGCAGTACTTC. Encoded protein: CATSGTGGGYEQYF. The J gene is TRBJ2-7, the V gene TRBV24-1; TRBD1 matches 8 bases. The J segment lost 4 bases and the V segment lost 5 bases, leaving 6 bases of the junction unmatched. CDR1 KGHDR and CDR2 SFDVKD come from the germline V gene. The CDR3 spans 14 residues.